This is a list of T cell receptor beta chains from one sample in a study of breast tumors, draining lymph nodes, adjacent tissues. TCRdb reprocessed the multiplex PCR reads via MiXCR and lists one record per CDR3 protein. The sample holds 200,000 to 300,000 distinct CDR3 sequences, more than 30% seen once. The sample comprised axillary lymph node tissue. These receptor sequences come from a female donor with breast cancer. Some clones in this sample may be carry-over from other donors' samples. Each CDR3 is given with its conserved first and last residue. The D gene is left open where the match is weak. Not every row has a clone size; where given, it reads once, few, many or a size class.

J gene	clone size	V gene	D gene	CDR3 protein	CDR3 DNA
TRBJ2-5	-	TRBV6-2/TRBV6-3	-	CASSYVLGTVAKETQYF	TGTGCCAGCAGTTACGTACTTGGGACCGTGGCGAAAGAGACCCAGTACTTC
TRBJ2-5	many	TRBV4-1	TRBD2	CASSQATSGKSGPKETQYF	TGCGCCAGCAGCCAAGCTACTAGCGGGAAGTCCGGCCCCAAAGAGACCCAGTACTTC
TRBJ1-1	-	TRBV11-3	-	CASSLHAGQNTEAFF	TGTGCCAGCAGCTTACACGCGGGCCAGAACACTGAAGCTTTCTTT
TRBJ2-1	-	TRBV3-1	-	CASRLRGEQFF	TGTGCCAGCAGACTGCGAGGTGAGCAGTTCTTC
TRBJ2-1	many	TRBV6-4	-	CASSEFSKNYNEQFF	TGTGCCAGCAGTGAATTTAGCAAGAACTACAATGAGCAGTTCTTC
TRBJ2-2	-	TRBV20-1	-	CSALRGQGF	TGCAGTGCCCTTCGGGGGCAGGGTTTT
TRBJ2-5	-	TRBV19	TRBD1	CASSPTRQGRETQYF	TGTGCCAGTAGTCCGACTAGACAGGGGAGAGAGACCCAGTACTTC
TRBJ1-2	many	TRBV11-3	TRBD1	CASSLTGAGYTF	TGTGCCAGCAGCTTGACAGGGGCTGGCTACACCTTC
TRBJ2-2	-	TRBV6-5	-	CASSYGWNTGELYF	TGTGCCAGCAGTTACGGTTGGAACACCGGGGAGCTGTACTTC
TRBJ1-6	many	TRBV5-1	-	CASSLAVNQNSPLHF	TGCGCCAGCAGCTTGGCCGTGAACCAAAATTCACCCCTCCACTTT
TRBJ2-5	-	TRBV15	TRBD2	CATSSTRLASETQYF	TGTGCCACCAGCAGCACGAGACTAGCTTCAGAGACCCAGTACTTC
TRBJ2-3	many	TRBV10-1	TRBD2	CASSESLAGGTDTQYF	TGCGCCAGCAGTGAGTCCCTAGCGGGGGGGACAGATACGCAGTATTTT
TRBJ2-3	-	TRBV7-6	TRBD2	CASSLGPAGGPGTDTQYF	TGTGCCAGCAGCTTAGGCCCAGCGGGAGGGCCGGGCACAGATACGCAGTATTTT
TRBJ2-3	many	TRBV11-3	TRBD2	CASSSRLATDTQYF	TGTGCCAGCAGCTCCCGACTAGCTACAGATACGCAGTATTTT
TRBJ2-3	-	TRBV29-1	-	CSVEKVGRRSTDTQYF	TGCAGCGTTGAAAAAGTGGGGAGAAGAAGCACAGATACGCAGTATTTT
TRBJ2-7	many	TRBV14	TRBD1	CASSQRGQGTYEQYF	TGTGCCAGCAGCCAACGGGGACAGGGGACCTACGAGCAGTACTTC
TRBJ1-6	many	TRBV15	-	CATSRDLGRSAGRSPLHF	TGTGCCACCAGCAGAGATCTAGGCCGCTCGGCAGGGCGATCACCCCTCCACTTT
TRBJ2-7	many	TRBV20-1	TRBD2	CSARDRTSAYEQYF	TGCAGTGCTAGAGACAGGACTAGCGCCTACGAGCAGTACTTC
TRBJ2-2	many	TRBV6-5	-	CASSYSGRVDTGELFF	TGTGCCAGCAGTTACAGTGGCAGGGTGGACACCGGGGAGCTGTTTTTT
TRBJ2-3	few	TRBV3-1	-	CASSHELGGLSRTDTQYF	TGTGCCAGCAGCCATGAGCTAGGAGGGCTGTCGCGCACAGATACGCAGTATTTT
TRBJ1-5	many	TRBV6-6	TRBD1	CASSYSGQSNQPQHF	TGTGCCAGCAGTTACTCGGGACAGAGCAATCAGCCCCAGCATTTT
TRBJ2-1	-	TRBV7-8	TRBD1	CASSLEAGGIEQFF	TGTGCCAGCAGCTTGGAGGCAGGGGGCATTGAGCAGTTCTTC
TRBJ2-7	many	TRBV5-8	-	CASSLNGGEQYF	TGTGCCAGCAGCTTGAATGGGGGCGAGCAGTACTTC
TRBJ2-1	many	TRBV10-3	TRBD2	CAIESSGSNEQFF	TGTGCCATCGAGTCTAGCGGGAGCAATGAGCAGTTCTTC
TRBJ2-3	many	TRBV29-1	TRBD2	CSVGVSGGSDTQYF	TGCAGCGTTGGTGTTAGCGGGGGGTCAGATACGCAGTATTTT
TRBJ2-2	-	TRBV7-9	TRBD2	CASSFVGGDTGELFF	TGTGCCAGCAGCTTCGTTGGGGGGGACACCGGGGAGCTGTTTTTT
TRBJ2-7	many	TRBV10-1	TRBD1	CASSEAQGAEQYF	TGCGCCAGCAGTGAAGCCCAGGGGGCCGAGCAGTACTTC
TRBJ2-3	many	TRBV6-1	-	CASSEGWESTDTQYF	TGTGCCAGCAGTGAAGGGTGGGAGTCAACAGATACGCAGTATTTT
TRBJ1-3	many	TRBV6-1	-	CASNLGERNTIYF	TGTGCCAGCAATCTGGGGGAGAGAAACACCATATATTTT
TRBJ1-1	once	TRBV9	-	CASSAQTGVHTEAFF	TGTGCCAGCAGCGCCCAGACAGGCGTCCACACTGAAGCTTTCTTT
TRBJ2-1	many	TRBV5-1	-	CASSFGPNNEQFF	TGCGCCAGCAGCTTCGGGCCAAACAATGAGCAGTTCTTC
TRBJ1-4	-	TRBV4-1	-	CASSHDKGDRQGAGKNCFF	-
TRBJ1-2	many	TRBV6-5	-	CASSPVGILYGYTF	TGTGCCAGCAGTCCCGTTGGAATACTCTATGGCTACACCTTC
TRBJ2-1	-	TRBV24-1	-	CASGINEQFF	TGTGCTTCGGGGATCAATGAGCAGTTCTTC
TRBJ1-2	many	TRBV20-1	-	CSARDREGTGYTF	TGCAGTGCTAGAGACAGGGAAGGAACTGGCTACACCTTC
TRBJ2-3	many	TRBV10-3	-	CAISEAATSTDTQYF	TGTGCCATCAGTGAAGCGGCTACTAGCACAGATACGCAGTATTTT
TRBJ1-2	few	TRBV27	-	CASSLSSYYGYTF	TGTGCCAGCAGTTTATCGAGCTACTATGGCTACACCTTC
TRBJ1-4	-	TRBV6-5	-	CASSVGTNEKLFF	TGTGCCAGCAGTGTTGGGACTAATGAAAAACTGTTTTTT
TRBJ2-1	many	TRBV7-2	-	CASSLRGTEQFF	TGTGCCAGCAGCTTAAGGGGGACAGAGCAGTTCTTC
TRBJ1-4	many	TRBV7-2	-	CASSLDRGYNEKLFF	TGTGCCAGCAGCTTAGATCGAGGGTATAATGAAAAACTGTTTTTT
TRBJ1-5	many	TRBV20-1	-	CSAWTVNQPQHF	TGCAGTGCCTGGACGGTCAATCAGCCCCAGCATTTT
TRBJ1-1	-	TRBV11-2	-	CASSEGAGTEAFF	TGTGCCAGCAGCGAAGGGGCTGGGACTGAAGCTTTCTTT
TRBJ2-3	many	TRBV5-1	-	CASSFRVPDTQYF	TGCGCCAGCAGCTTCAGAGTGCCGGATACGCAGTATTTT
TRBJ2-6	many	TRBV5-4	-	CASSRESGANVLTF	TGTGCCAGCAGCAGAGAATCTGGGGCCAACGTCCTGACTTTC
TRBJ2-7	many	TRBV20-1	-	CSARAATEQYF	TGCAGTGCTAGAGCCGCGACCGAGCAGTACTTC
TRBJ2-1	-	TRBV3-1	-	CASSRSLGGHNEQFF	TGTGCCAGCAGCCGGAGCCTAGGCGGTCACAATGAGCAGTTCTTC
TRBJ2-1	once	TRBV2	TRBD1	CASSWTGVGYNEQFF	TGTGCCAGCAGTTGGACAGGGGTAGGCTACAATGAGCAGTTCTTC
TRBJ2-2	many	TRBV9	-	CASSVGPTNTGELFF	TGTGCCAGCAGCGTTGGACCTACGAACACCGGGGAGCTGTTTTTT
TRBJ2-5	-	TRBV24-1	-	CATSDLDRETRYF	TGTGCCACCAGTGATTTGGACAGAGAGACCCGGTACTTC
TRBJ2-3	once	TRBV7-9	TRBD1	CASSSHRDSYNEQYF	TGTGCCAGCAGCTCCCACCGGGACAGCTACAATGAGCAGTATTTT
TRBJ2-5	-	TRBV2	TRBD2	CASRRLAGLGEETQYF	TGTGCCAGCAGGCGACTAGCGGGGCTTGGGGAAGAGACCCAGTACTTC